A single sample gave rise to the 13 T cell receptor beta chains below, sequenced in a study of shared clonotypes between healthy human individuals. Clones were sequenced by immunoSEQ multiplex PCR, and TCRdb holds only the in-frame ones, with some missing. Of around 2.5 million clones listed, over 85% are singletons. Input material: naive CD4+ T cells from PBMCs. Subset here: CD45RA+ positively selected. These receptors all come from a man aged 18 to 29 in good health. Some clones in this sample may be carry-over from other donors' samples.

Turning to this clone: Other DNA sequences in this sample translate to the same CDR3. The J gene is TRBJ1-2, the V gene TRBV7-9; possible D gene TRBD1, 5 bases. CDR1 is SEHNR and CDR2 is FQNEAQ in the germline V gene (reference sequence). CDR3 size: 12 residues. V shed 5 bases and J shed 4 bases, with 8 bases lying between them. DNA of the CDR3: TGTGCCAGCAGCCCGGGGGGCTATGGCTACACCTTC. Translated, it gives CASSPGGYGYTF.

The DNA of the CDR3 is TGTGCCAGCAGCCAAGCCCCCCAGGGGACCTACGAGCAGTACTTC. Residues: CASSQAPQGTYEQYF. The chain employs TRBV4-2 and TRBJ2-7, with a possible D match to TRBD1 (6 bases). V was shortened by 1 base and J by 2 bases, with 12 bases between the two germline ends. The CDR3 contains 15 residues. Germline V CDR1 and CDR2: LGHNA, YNFKEQ.

This clone was recorded a few times. Other nucleotide sequences in the sample specify the same CDR3. This chain uses TRBV7-8 with TRBJ2-5, with no clear D. This CDR3 is built from 11 residues. The germline CDR1 and CDR2 sequences are SGHVS and FQNEAQ. The V end lost 3 bases, the J end lost 5 bases, and 4 bases lay between the germline ends. The CDR3 loop is CASSFGETQYF. The CDR3 nucleotides are TGTGCCAGCAGCTTTGGGGAGACCCAGTACTTC.

The chain's CDR3 is CASSQEREAYNEQFF. The CDR3 region has the DNA TGTGCCAGCAGCCAAGAACGGGAGGCCTACAATGAGCAGTTCTTC. The chain is built from TRBV4-2 and TRBJ2-1, with 7 bases lining up with TRBD2. Germline CDR1 is LGHNA and CDR2 is YNFKEQ. The CDR3 is made up of 15 amino acids. V was pared by 0 bases and J by 2 bases, with 1 base of the junction left unmatched.

V and J are TRBV28 and TRBJ1-1; no clear D gene. The CDR3 contains 16 residues. Germline CDR1 reads MDHEN; CDR2 reads SYDVKM. Trimming left V 1 base short and J 7 bases short, with 19 bases between. In DNA, the CDR3 is TGTGCCAGCAGTTTATCCCCCCCACAAAGTCCTAATGAAGCTTTCTTT. Translating it yields CASSLSPPQSPNEAFF.

This clone was seen once. The rearrangement joins TRBV7-9 to TRBJ2-3, with a weak D call TRBD1 (5 bases). This CDR3 contains 16 residues. Trimming cost V 6 bases and J 2 bases, with 18 bases left between them. Per the germline V gene, CDR1 is SEHNR and CDR2 is FQNEAQ (reference sequence). In DNA, the CDR3 is TGTGCCAGCAGAACCGTCCAGGGCCATTTCACAGATACGCAGTATTTT. Amino acid sequence: CASRTVQGHFTDTQYF.

The chain joins TRBV7-9 to TRBJ2-7, with D tentatively TRBD1 (6 bases). V lost 5 bases and J 0 bases, leaving 17 bases between the germline ends. Germline V CDR1 and CDR2: SEHNR, FQNEAQ (reference sequence). The CDR3 consists of 16 residues. CDR3 DNA sequence: TGTGCCAGCAGCGGTAAGGGGCAGGGGACCTCCTACGAGCAGTACTTC. Protein: CASSGKGQGTSYEQYF. Drawing the rest from reference TRBV7-9 and TRBJ2-7, the complete variable domain is DTGVSQNPRHKITKRGQNVTFRCDPISEHNRLYWYRQTLGQGPEFLTYFQNEAQLEKSRLLSDRFSAERPKGSFSTLEIQRTEQGDSAMYLCASSGKGQGTSYEQYFGPGTRLTVT.

About this clone: Other DNA variants within this sample encode the same CDR3. V gene TRBV18 combines with J gene TRBJ1-2, with 8 bases identical to TRBD1. The CDR3 spans 15 residues. Trimming cost V 0 bases and J 0 bases; bases outside gene matches: 0. CDR1 and CDR2 from the germline V gene are KGHSH and LQKENI. CDR3 amino acids: CASSPPTGANYGYTF. The DNA of the CDR3 is TGTGCCAGCTCACCACCGACAGGGGCTAACTATGGCTACACCTTC.

This clone showed up just once. The V and J genes are TRBV28 and TRBJ1-6; 10 bases match TRBD1. Per germline, CDR1 MDHEN and CDR2 SYDVKM. V dropped 8 bases and J dropped 9; count of bases not matched to a gene: 13. This CDR3 spans 16 amino acids. The CDR3 spells CASGEWGQGTGSPLHF. CDR3 coding DNA: TGTGCCAGCGGGGAATGGGGACAGGGGACAGGTTCACCCCTCCACTTT.

This clone has a single count. The same CDR3 arises from other DNA sequences in this sample as well. The chain has TRBV28 and TRBJ2-1; D might be TRBD2 (6 bases). Between the trimmed V and J ends, which lost 6 bases and 2 bases, there was a span of 8 bases. The CDR3 spans 13 residues. Germline V gene lookup returns CDR1 MDHEN and CDR2 SYDVKM. The CDR3 coding sequence is TGTGCCAGCAGGGGGACTGCCTACAATGAGCAGTTCTTC. This encodes CASRGTAYNEQFF.

This CDR3 is CASSHYQGEVNTEAFF. The CDR3 coding sequence is TGTGCCAGCAGTCACTATCAGGGGGAGGTGAACACTGAAGCTTTCTTT. The rearrangement joins TRBV28 to TRBJ1-1, with 7 bases aligning to TRBD1. CDR1 and CDR2 (germline): MDHEN, SYDVKM. V dropped 5 bases and J dropped 0; count of bases not matched to a gene: 9. The CDR3 length is 16 residues. Full variable domain (missing parts from reference TRBV28 and TRBJ1-1): DVKVTQSSRYLVKRTGEKVFLECVQDMDHENMFWYRQDPGLGLRLIYFSYDVKMKEKGDIPEGYSVSREKKERFSLILESASTNQTSMYLCASSHYQGEVNTEAFFGQGTRLTVV.

This chain links TRBV6-6 with TRBJ1-4, with D possibly being TRBD1 (6 bases). The CDR3 is 16 residues long. V lost 2 bases and J 3 bases, leaving 13 bases between the germline ends. Germline CDR1 is MNHNY and CDR2 is SVGAGI (reference sequence). Written as DNA, the CDR3 is TGTGCCAGCAGTTACCCACAGGGCAAAGCTAATGAAAAACTGTTTTTT. This encodes CASSYPQGKANEKLFF.

The gene calls are TRBV6-6 and TRBJ1-2; TRBD1 matches 8 bases. Germline CDR1 is MNHNY and CDR2 is SVGAGI (reference sequence). This CDR3 comprises 14 residues. V lost 4 bases, J lost 3 bases, and 4 bases stayed unmatched. CDR3 protein: CASSSYRGYYGYTF. CDR3 sequence (DNA): TGTGCCAGCAGTTCCTACAGGGGGTACTATGGCTACACCTTC.